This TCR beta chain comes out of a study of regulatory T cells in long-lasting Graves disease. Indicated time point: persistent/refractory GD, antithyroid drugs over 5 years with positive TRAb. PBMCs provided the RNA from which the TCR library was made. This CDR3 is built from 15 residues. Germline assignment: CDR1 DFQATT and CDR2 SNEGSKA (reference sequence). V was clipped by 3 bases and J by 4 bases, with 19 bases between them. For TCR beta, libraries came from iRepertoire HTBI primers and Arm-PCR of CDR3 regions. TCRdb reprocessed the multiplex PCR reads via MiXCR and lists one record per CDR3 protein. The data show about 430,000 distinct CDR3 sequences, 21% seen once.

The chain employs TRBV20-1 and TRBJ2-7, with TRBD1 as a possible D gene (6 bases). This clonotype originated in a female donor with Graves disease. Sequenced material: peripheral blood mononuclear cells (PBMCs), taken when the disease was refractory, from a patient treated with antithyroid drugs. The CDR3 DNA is TGCAGTGCTAGCTCCCAGGGGCAGGGTGTTTACGAGCAGTACTTC. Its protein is CSASSQGQGVYEQYF.